This TCR beta chain was sequenced during a study of STAT5B mutations in CD4+ large granular lymphocyte leukemia. Sequencing was at survey level. In the study's own analysis: The detection floor for productive clonotype frequency was 2.59 x 10-5. TCRdb keeps only in-frame clones here, not all; method: immunoSEQ multiplex PCR. V and J calls and clone size follow that table, whereas D and trimming were derived from the DNA. The sample holds 7,000 to 9,500 clones, roughly 91% seen once. The germline V gene has CDR1 SGHTS and CDR2 YDEGEE. V lost 2 bases and J 2 bases, leaving 12 bases between the germline ends. The CDR3 has 15 residues.

The receptor's source is a woman in her 70s with CD4+ T-cell large granular lymphocyte leukemia. The rearrangement joins TRBV5-8 to TRBJ2-3, with D possibly being TRBD2 (6 bases). Sequencing was done on a sample of PBMCs. The CDR3 here is CASSFGAGPTDTQYF. CDR3 bases: TGTGCCAGCAGCTTTGGGGCGGGGCCCACAGATACGCAGTATTTT.